Shown below are 7 T cell receptor beta chains from a single sample sequenced in a study of chemoradiotherapy in HPV16-positive cancers. The table came from immunoSEQ multiplex PCR; TCRdb's copy has only in-frame clones and leaves some out. This table holds under 20,000 clones, roughly three quarters found once. Sampling was done from a patient who underwent chemoradiotherapy. These receptors originate from a human donor with HPV-associated anogenital cancer.

The chain is built from TRBV27 and TRBJ2-7, with a weak D call TRBD1 (5 bases). The V and J ends lost 3 bases and 4 bases respectively, with 16 bases between them. The germline gives CDR1 MNHEY, CDR2 SMNVEV (reference sequence). This CDR3 has 15 residues. CDR3 bases: TGTGCCAGCAGTTTGTCGGACCCGACAGTTTACGAGCAGTACTTC. Its protein product is CASSLSDPTVYEQYF.

The rearrangement joins TRBV18 to TRBJ2-7; 8 nucleotides line up with TRBD2. The CDR3 has 14 residues. CDR1 KGHSH and CDR2 LQKENI come from the germline V gene. J gave up 2 bases and V 5 bases, and 5 bases lay outside the gene matches. Written as DNA, the CDR3 is TGTGCCAGCTCAAGCGGGGGATTACCCTACGAGCAGTACTTC. Amino acids: CASSSGGLPYEQYF.

This clone was observed once. The rearrangement links TRBV28 to TRBJ1-3; the D gene is possibly TRBD1 (5 bases). The CDR3 has 15 amino acids. Germline V gives CDR1 MDHEN, CDR2 SYDVKM. V lost 6 bases, J lost 2 bases, and 14 bases lay in between. This chain's CDR3 is CASRSGEAAGNTIYF. CDR3 DNA sequence: TGTGCCAGCAGGTCGGGGGAGGCGGCTGGAAACACCATATATTTT.

The chain combines TRBV4-1 with TRBJ2-3; D is possibly TRBD2 (5 bases). Trimming left V 3 bases short and J 2 bases short, with 12 bases between. CDR1 is MGHRA and CDR2 is YSYEKL in the germline V gene. This CDR3 is built from 15 residues. The CDR3: CASSQSWTDTDTQYF. CDR3 bases: TGCGCCAGCAGCCAGTCTTGGACTGACACAGATACGCAGTATTTT.

CDR3 sequence reads: CASSQTGGAHEQYF. DNA of the CDR3: TGCGCCAGCAGCCAGACAGGGGGCGCGCACGAGCAGTACTTC. The V call is TRBV4-3, the J call TRBJ2-7; 10 bases line up with TRBD1. CDR1 and CDR2 (germline): LGHNA, YSLEER. The CDR3 length is 14 residues. V shed 3 bases and J 5 bases; nucleotides not matched to a gene: 4.

This clone was counted once. The genes are TRBV7-9 and TRBJ1-2, with D maybe TRBD1 (6 bases). V was cut by 0 bases and J by 7 bases, with 21 bases left in between. The germline V gene encodes CDR1 SEHNR and CDR2 FQNEAQ (reference sequence). There are 17 residues in the CDR3. The CDR3 spells CASSLAPGQTADVGYTF. The CDR3 DNA reads as TGTGCCAGCAGCTTAGCACCGGGACAAACGGCCGACGTTGGCTACACCTTC.

This chain connects TRBV2 to TRBJ1-6; D unclear. Trimming left V 4 bases short and J 6 bases short, with 4 bases between. Germline V CDR1 and CDR2: SNHLY, FYNNEI. This CDR3 region has 12 residues. CDR3 DNA: TGTGCCAGCAGTGTTCCTAATTCACCCCTCCACTTT. Translation: CASSVPNSPLHF.